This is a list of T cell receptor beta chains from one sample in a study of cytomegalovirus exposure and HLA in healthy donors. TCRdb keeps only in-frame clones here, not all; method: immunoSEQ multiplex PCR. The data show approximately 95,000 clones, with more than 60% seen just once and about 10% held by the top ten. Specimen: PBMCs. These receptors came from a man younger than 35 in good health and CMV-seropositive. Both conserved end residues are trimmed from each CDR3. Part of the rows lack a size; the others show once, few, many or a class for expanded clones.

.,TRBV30,AWSGWRGLTDTQY
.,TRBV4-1,ASSQVSGSNQPQH
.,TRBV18,ASSPVRGIYT
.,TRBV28,ASSLGIQGYEQY
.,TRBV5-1,ASRKDSSGANVLT
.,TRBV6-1,ASRILAGEDSPLH
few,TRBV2,ASSADREDQPQH
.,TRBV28,ASSSTWDTAYGYT
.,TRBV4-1,ASSDIRTGSEQY
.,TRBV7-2,ASSFGTAINQPQH
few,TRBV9,ASSGGTRGIQY
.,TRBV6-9,ASSSMDRVLTEAF
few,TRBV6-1,ASKGGSTDTQY
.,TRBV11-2,ASSQQGAKEKLF
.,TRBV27,ASGGQGYEQY
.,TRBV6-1,ASSEDSGRGPQH
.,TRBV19,ASSMNSFDEQY
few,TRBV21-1,ASSKGDRLGNGYT
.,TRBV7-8,ASTIKAGSAGELF
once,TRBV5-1,ASRIGEGIPSYEQY
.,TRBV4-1,ASSPPRAGGTEAF
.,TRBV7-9,ASTSTEGAYEQY
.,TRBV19,ASSMTGSSSGNTIY
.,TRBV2,ASSETGWNTIY
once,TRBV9,ASRPGTGELF
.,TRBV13,ASSIRGVNNEQF
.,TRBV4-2,ASSQDPADTYEQY
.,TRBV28,ASSLGPFTDTQY
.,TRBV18,ASSPIGTAYSNQPQH
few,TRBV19,ASSIVGGRLNQPQH
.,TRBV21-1,ASSKAPTGGPSSYEQY
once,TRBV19,ASSTGMRSRTEAF
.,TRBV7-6,ASSRVTGNTEAF
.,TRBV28,ASTFLQGLGSPLH
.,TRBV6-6,ASSSRREHTEAF
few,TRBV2,ASSDKAGGLNEQF
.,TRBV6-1,ASSVGTGLSGNYGYT
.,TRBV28,ASSSHTLGDTRYNEQF
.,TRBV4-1,ASSQVDLISYNEQF
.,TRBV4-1,ASSQGRGGNQPQH